The clone carrying this T cell receptor (beta chain) was seen more than once but under ten times. This entry comes from a study of low-dose radiotherapy and immunotherapy resistance in tumors. Time point in this sample: after trial treatment. Specified treatment: LDRT plus nivolumab, ipilimumab, low-dose cyclophosphamide and aspirin (RACIN trial). Donors were treated with nivolumab, ipilimumab, aspirin, and low-dose cyclophosphamide and radiotherapy. A constant-region primer paired with the V-primer adapter amplified TCRs over approximately 18 PCR cycles. TCRdb fed the reads into MiXCR, producing one record per CDR3 protein. Here the sample spans approximately 52,000 distinct CDR3 sequences, around 34% being singletons. Germline assignment: CDR1 MDHEN and CDR2 SYDVKM. Trimming removed 4 bases from V and 7 bases from J, with 5 bases in between. The CDR3 consists of 11 residues.

The chain has TRBV28 and TRBJ1-5; D is uncertain. Material: PBMCs, obtained after low-dose radiotherapy plus immunotherapy. This receptor was taken from a male donor with rectosigmoid adenocarcinoma. CDR3 region: CASSSGQPQHF. CDR3 nucleotide sequence: TGTGCCAGCAGTTCTGGCCAGCCCCAGCATTTT.